The following is a T cell receptor beta chain sequence with its context. Its antigen remains unidentified. No base-level quality is on record; no much larger clone is a single base apart. TCR CDR3 regions were amplified from genomic DNA by multiplex PCR using the deep immunoSEQ assay. Extracted genomic DNA from each cell subset was spread evenly across all wells of several immunoSEQ 96-well plates, with each plate serving as a replicate. For sorted subsets, about 200 ng genomic DNA, equal to 30,000 to 35,000 T cell genomes, was loaded into each replicate PCR. Purified libraries were quantified with a Qubit 3.0 fluorometer, sized on a Bioanalyzer 2100, and re-quantified with the KAPA Library Quantification kit. Every immunoSEQ 96-well plate was sequenced on a separate single-read 150-cycle Illumina NextSeq 550 flow cell. On the study's bioinformatics: Because only junctional sequences without quality scores were contained in the immunoSEQ output, filtering matching that applied to full-length reads could not be performed. To assign V/J genes and CDR3, sequences were annotated using PyIR, a Python wrapper for IgBLAST v1.9, with IMGT germline references. Any read was removed if the V/J assignment was weak (E-value above 1e-6), the CDR3 was missing, or the read contained stop codons, out-of-frame junctions, or ambiguous translated residues. V3J clonotypes were defined by identical inferred V gene, J gene, and CDR3 amino acid sequence. To compute the percentage overlap between repertoires, the number of shared unique clonotypes was divided by the size of the smaller repertoire. Three approaches were used to assess repertoire richness: RTK rarefaction, the Chao1 estimator, and Recon v2.1 estimates of unobserved clonotypes. Generation probabilities for all TCRbeta clonotypes obtained by the gDNA method from a few donors were computed using OLGA. TCRdb limited this immuneACCESS table to in-frame rearrangements with V and J called. A share of clones is missing; checked studies link under half to unresolved V genes, and the rest is unexplained. V, J and clone size derive from that table, while D and trimming were established from the DNA sequence. The sample profile shows 2 million to 2.5 million clones; under 97% of them were found once. The ten most abundant clones make up roughly 0.13% of the sample.

The sample belongs to a study of shared clonotypes between healthy human individuals (dated by TCRdb to the early 2020s). About the full investigation: A few men and a couple of women, aged 18 to 49 years, made up the cohort. Leukapheresis yielded between about 0.94 and 8.9 billion PBMCs per donor. To estimate repertoire size and how much clonotypes are shared between individuals, the study performed deep sequencing of blood TCR repertoires from 4 to 6 healthy adults. Different laboratories and diverse techniques were used to prepare libraries and sequence TCR repertoires, to increase sequencing depth and limit assay-specific biases. Per donor, three plates each were used for CD4 naive and CD4 memory, two for CD8 naive, and one for CD8 memory.

Healthy HIV-negative adults with no recently reported acute infections or vaccinations were included as donors. All donors were Caucasian adults living in Nashville, Tennessee, USA. CD4+ T cells were enriched through magnetic negative selection, after which naive cells were positively selected on CD45RA and the remaining negative fraction served as the memory subset. After blood collection by leukapheresis, PBMCs were isolated using Ficoll-Histopaque density gradient centrifugation and then cryopreserved in the vapor phase of liquid nitrogen. Purity and quantity of every magnetically sorted T cell population were checked by analytical flow cytometry. From each sorted fraction, genomic DNA was isolated and quantified by UV absorbance on a Nanodrop 2000c. The paper as a whole reports these results and caveats: The small number of donors limited the genetic and exposure-history diversity represented. Around 5.4% of naive CD4, around 3.6% of naive CD8, about 2.1% of memory CD4, and 0.4% of memory CD8 clonotypes were shared across a handful of donors. Incomplete sequencing was indicated by rarefaction of sorted-subset datasets, despite the large sequencing depth. Sampling was limited to blood, and TCR repertoires in tissue likely differ from TCR repertoires in blood. Pairwise subsampling led to the expectation that sequencing depth would affect the degree of clonotype sharing among donors. Compared with non-shared clonotypes, the clonotypes found in all four sorted-subset donors had higher generation probabilities. Estimated clonotype richness was generally larger for naive than for memory subsets.

The sequenced material came from naive CD4+ T cells sorted from blood. What the cell subset or site label conveys for this sample: CD45RA+ positively selected. The clonotype originates from a man between 18 and 35 years old in good health.

The CDR3 region: CASSLFLAGASYEQYF. Here is the DNA: TGTGCCAGCAGCTTGTTTTTAGCGGGGGCGTCCTACGAGCAGTACTTC. The rearranged chain carries TRBV5-5 and TRBJ2-7; TRBD2 aligns with 9 central bases. Relative to germline, V is missing 1 base and J is missing 1 base, with 6 bases of the junction outside any gene match. Reading from cysteine to phenylalanine, the CDR3 counts 16 amino acids. Just CDR3 DNA is preserved here, 48 bases in frame from base 1. CDR1 and CDR2 are read off the germline V gene (reference sequence) as SGHKS and YYEKEE.